This T cell receptor (beta chain) was recovered during a study of control samples from healthy donors and cancer patients. Trimming took 4 bases from V and 5 from J; bases not matched to a gene: 7. CDR1 is MNHEY and CDR2 is SMNVEV in the germline V gene (reference sequence). The CDR3 length is 15 residues. This clone was found once. Method: immunoSEQ multiplex PCR; TCRdb's copy keeps in-frame clones and lacks some. The table shows about 82,000 clones, with around 94% occurring only once. The receptor's source is a woman aged 18-29 years in good health. Sequenced: blood. The chain recombines TRBV27 with TRBJ2-3, with 9 bases matching TRBD2. CDR3 sequence (DNA): TGTGCCAGCAGTTCGTTAGCGGGAGCGGAAGATACGCAGTATTTT. Its protein product is CASSSLAGAEDTQYF.